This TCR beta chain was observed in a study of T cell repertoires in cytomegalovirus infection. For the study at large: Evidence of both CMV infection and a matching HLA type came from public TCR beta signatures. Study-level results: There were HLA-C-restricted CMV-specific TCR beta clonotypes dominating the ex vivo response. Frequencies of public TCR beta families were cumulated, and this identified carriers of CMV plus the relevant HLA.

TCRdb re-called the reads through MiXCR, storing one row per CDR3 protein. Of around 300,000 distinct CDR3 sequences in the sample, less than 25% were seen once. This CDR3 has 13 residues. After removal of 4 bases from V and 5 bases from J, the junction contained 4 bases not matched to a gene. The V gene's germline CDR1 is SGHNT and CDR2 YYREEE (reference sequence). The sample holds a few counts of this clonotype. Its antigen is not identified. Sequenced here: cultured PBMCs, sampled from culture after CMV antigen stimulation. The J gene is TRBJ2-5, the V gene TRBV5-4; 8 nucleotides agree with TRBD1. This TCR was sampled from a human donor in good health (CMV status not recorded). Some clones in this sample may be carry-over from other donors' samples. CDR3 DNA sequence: TGTGCCAGCAGCATAAGACAGGGGGAGACCCAGTACTTC. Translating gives CASSIRQGETQYF.